These 21 T cell receptor beta chains share one sample of origin, sequenced in a study of T-cell reconstitution after alpha-beta-depleted transplantation in children. Preparation of the TCRbeta library was carried out with unique molecular identifiers. TCRdb recomputed calls from the PCR reads with MiXCR, one row per CDR3 protein. The sample has some 500,000 distinct CDR3 sequences; 30% to 35% are singletons. The sequencing used PBMCs from the stem cell graft donor, collected from the stem cell graft. All receptors come from a human donor who donated a stem cell graft to a child with aplastic anemia.

The chain has TRBV5-4 and TRBJ2-1, with D uncertain. CDR3 length equals 15 residues. The V end was cut by 4 bases, the J end by 5 bases, with 16 bases between. From germline, CDR1 is SGHNT and CDR2 YYREEE (reference sequence). CDR3 loop: CASSRSRQGNNEQFF. Here the CDR3 DNA reads TGTGCCAGCAGCCGTTCGCGGCAAGGAAACAATGAGCAGTTCTTC.

This sequence joins TRBV27 and TRBJ1-2, with unresolved D. Deletions cut 6 bases from V and 8 bases from J, with 16 bases between. Looked up from germline, CDR1 is MNHEY and CDR2 is SMNVEV (reference sequence). The CDR3 sequence is 13 residues long. In DNA, the CDR3 is TGTGCCAGCAGATCAGGTTTTTTGGGGGGCTACACCTTC. This sequence encodes CASRSGFLGGYTF.

The chain recombines TRBV5-1 with TRBJ2-7, with D uncertain. In germline, CDR1 is SGHRS, CDR2 YFSETQ. The CDR3 length is 16 residues. V was trimmed by 2 bases and J by 5 bases, leaving 20 bases between them. The CDR3, as DNA: TGCGCCAGCAGCTTAGGCAGTACGGCGATTTCGAACGAGCAGTACTTC. Translated: CASSLGSTAISNEQYF.

This sequence joins TRBV10-1 and TRBJ2-3; 8 positions match TRBD1. This CDR3 has 15 amino acids. The J segment lost 1 base and the V segment lost 2 bases, leaving 2 bases of the junction unmatched. Germline V gene sequence: CDR1 WNHNN, CDR2 SYGVQD (reference sequence). This CDR3 is CASSEGQGRTDTQYF. The CDR3 nucleotides read TGCGCCAGCAGTGAGGGACAGGGACGCACAGATACGCAGTATTTT.

The gene calls are TRBV27 and TRBJ1-1, with D maybe TRBD1 (5 bases). With 0 bases removed from V and 0 bases from J, the gap between germline ends came to 17 bases. CDR1 is MNHEY and CDR2 is SMNVEV in the germline V gene (reference sequence). The CDR3 is 18 amino acids. CDR3: CASSLSPFVTGMNTEAFF. The CDR3 coding sequence is TGTGCCAGCAGTTTATCCCCCTTCGTTACAGGAATGAACACTGAAGCTTTCTTT.

The rearrangement uses TRBV12-3 or TRBV12-4 and TRBJ2-3, with 7 bases lining up with TRBD2. The CDR3 totals 18 residues. Trimming took 1 base from V and 1 from J; bases not matched to a gene: 11. The CDR3 is CASSLDQGLNSRTDTQYF. CDR3 nucleotide sequence: TGTGCCAGCAGTTTAGATCAGGGACTAAACTCCCGCACAGATACGCAGTATTTT.

V and J are TRBV29-1 and TRBJ1-4; no reliable D call. Germline V CDR1 and CDR2: SQVTM, ANQGSEA. V gave up 6 bases and J gave up 8 bases, with 16 bases separating them. This CDR3 is built from 13 residues. The DNA of the CDR3 is TGCAGCGTAAGGGTATTGATCGGGGAAAAACTGTTTTTT. This encodes CSVRVLIGEKLFF.

CDR3 sequence reads: CASSPRGHSNQPQHF. The CDR3 DNA follows: TGTGCCAGCAGCCCCAGGGGGCACAGCAATCAGCCCCAGCATTTT. The V gene is TRBV6-1, the J gene TRBJ1-5, with 8 bases aligning to TRBD1. J was trimmed by 1 base and V by 6 bases; bases with no gene match: 5. The CDR3 contains 15 residues. Per germline, CDR1 MNHNS and CDR2 SASEGT.

The chain couples TRBV18 to TRBJ1-1, with TRBD1 matching over 7 bases. The CDR3 runs 18 residues. V shed 3 bases and J 0 bases; nucleotides not matched to a gene: 13. Germline lookup yields CDR1 KGHSH and CDR2 LQKENI. The DNA for the CDR3 is TGTGCCAGCTCACCCAGTCGGTACGGGACAGCAATGAACACTGAAGCTTTCTTT. Encoded protein: CASSPSRYGTAMNTEAFF.

This clonotype was counted only a few times. V usage is TRBV12-3 or TRBV12-4 and J usage is TRBJ1-1; tentatively, D is TRBD1 (6 bases). The V gene lost 3 bases and the J gene lost 0 bases, with 14 bases spanning the gap. The CDR3 is 16 residues long. The CDR3 loop reads CASSLGGTFMNTEAFF. The CDR3 DNA reads as TGTGCCAGCAGTTTGGGGGGCACCTTCATGAACACTGAAGCTTTCTTT.

This clonotype turned up a few times. The rearrangement links TRBV10-2 to TRBJ2-7; 10 bases match TRBD2. CDR3 size: 15 residues. With 0 bases clipped from V and 2 bases from J, the junction kept 1 base outside the gene matches. CDR1 and CDR2 (germline): WSHSY, SAAADI. DNA of the CDR3: TGCGCCAGCAGTGAGTCAGCGGGAGGGCCCTACGAGCAGTACGTC. Protein product: CASSESAGGPYEQYV.

This clonotype was found a few times. The V and J genes are TRBV10-3 and TRBJ2-1; 9 nucleotides align to TRBD2. V lost 4 bases to trimming and J lost 8 bases; unmatched junction nucleotides: 9. Germline lookup yields CDR1 ENHRY and CDR2 SYGVKD. The CDR3 runs to 15 residues. The CDR3 DNA sequence: TGTGCCATCAGTGGCGAGCGGGGGGCCGGGGATGAGCAGTTCTTC. This codes for CAISGERGAGDEQFF.

This clonotype appeared many times. The V gene is TRBV12-3 or TRBV12-4, the J gene TRBJ2-3; D perhaps matches TRBD2 (6 bases). Trimming stripped 6 bases from V and 6 bases from J, with 19 bases between. This CDR3 spans 15 amino acids. The CDR3 is CASRPGDFKGDTQYF. As DNA, the CDR3 is TGTGCCAGCAGGCCTGGGGACTTTAAAGGGGATACGCAGTATTTT.

The V call is TRBV7-3, the J call TRBJ2-2; a possible D gene is TRBD1 (6 bases). V gave up 6 bases and J gave up 2 bases, with 16 bases separating them. The CDR3 is 16 residues long. Germline CDR1 SGHTA, CDR2 FQGTGA. The CDR3 DNA is TGTGCCAGCAGTTCGACTACAGGGATCAACACCGGGGAGCTGTTTTTT. It yields the protein CASSSTTGINTGELFF.

CDR3 in amino acids: CASSLDGSSPLHF. The CDR3 DNA follows: TGTGCCAGCAGCTTGGATGGCAGCTCACCCCTCCACTTT. The chain joins TRBV5-5 to TRBJ1-6; D is unresolved. CDR3 length equals 13 residues. Trimming removed 0 bases at V and 10 bases at J, with 8 bases between. CDR1 SGHKS and CDR2 YYEKEE come from the germline V gene (reference sequence).

This sequence joins TRBV18 and TRBJ2-1; D perhaps matches TRBD2 (6 bases). Looked up from germline, CDR1 is KGHSH and CDR2 is LQKENI. Between the trimmed V and J ends, which lost 3 bases and 4 bases, there was a span of 16 bases. The CDR3 runs 16 residues. The CDR3 DNA reads as TGTGCCAGCTCACCTCTGGCGGGAAATTTATACAATGAGCAGTTCTTC. Amino acid sequence: CASSPLAGNLYNEQFF.

This chain joins TRBV5-4 and TRBJ2-7; 7 nucleotides agree with TRBD1. The germline CDR1 and CDR2 sequences are SGHNT and YYREEE (reference sequence). V lost 4 bases, J lost 1 base, and 5 bases stayed unmatched. The CDR3 contains 14 residues. The CDR3: CASSAWDSSYEQYF. The CDR3 DNA sequence: TGTGCCAGCAGCGCGTGGGACAGTTCCTACGAGCAGTACTTC. Together with reference TRBV5-4 and TRBJ2-7, the CDR3 gives the full variable domain: ETGVTQSPTHLIKTRGQQVTLRCSSQSGHNTVSWYQQALGQGPQFIFQYYREEENGRGNFPPRFSGLQFPNYSSELNVNALELDDSALYLCASSAWDSSYEQYFGPGTRLTVT.

This clonotype was recorded a few times. The chain couples TRBV5-4 to TRBJ2-7; 8 positions match TRBD2. The CDR3 extends over 13 amino acids. Germline CDR1 is SGHNT and CDR2 is YYREEE (reference sequence). Trimming removed 3 bases from V and 6 bases from J; junction bases left unmatched: 5. The CDR3 DNA sequence: TGTGCCAGCAGCTCAGGACTAGCAGGCGAGCAGTACTTC. Amino acid sequence: CASSSGLAGEQYF.

V and J are TRBV20-1 and TRBJ2-1; D is unclear. Germline values: CDR1 DFQATT, CDR2 SNEGSKA (reference sequence). This CDR3 contains 12 residues. V gave up 6 bases and J gave up 5 bases, with 11 bases separating them. CDR3 protein: CSASPMNNEQFF. In DNA form, the CDR3 reads TGCAGTGCATCGCCGATGAACAATGAGCAGTTCTTC.

This clonotype was picked up a small number of times. This chain connects TRBV19 to TRBJ2-1; no reliable D call. V shed 1 base and J shed 4 bases, with 11 bases lying between them. Germline CDR1 LNHDA, CDR2 SQIVND (reference sequence). CDR3 length equals 15 residues. The CDR3 region is CASSIGISRYNEQFF. CDR3 nucleotide sequence: TGTGCCAGTAGTATAGGAATCTCGCGATACAATGAGCAGTTCTTC.

The rearrangement uses TRBV10-1 and TRBJ2-2; the D gene is possibly TRBD2 (6 bases). Germline CDR1 WNHNN, CDR2 SYGVQD (reference sequence). V was pared by 4 bases and J by 5 bases, with 8 bases between. The CDR3 totals 13 residues. The CDR3 nucleotides read TGCGCCAGCAGTGCGACTAGGACCGGGGAGCTGTTTTTT. Amino acid sequence: CASSATRTGELFF.